The source of this T cell receptor beta chain is a study of early T cells in non-severe SARS-CoV-2 infection. The study's findings and limits: Database matching using VDJdb favored anti-spike CD8 responses, with private and CD4 specificities left missing.

Molecules of cDNA were individually given unique molecular identifiers that were attached to them. Each CDR3 protein gets one entry after TCRdb re-called the 5' RACE reads with MiXCR. The table has roughly 35,000 distinct CDR3 sequences, 5.8% seen once. The germline CDR1 and CDR2 sequences are SGHDN and FVKESK. With V trimmed by 4 bases and J by 4 bases, 2 bases remained unmatched. The CDR3 runs to 14 residues. This clonotype was counted ten times or more. Its specificity is not known. Source material: whole blood. This clonotype was obtained from an adult who was a healthcare worker with PCR-confirmed SARS-CoV-2 infection or an uninfected control (not recorded which). The chain recombines TRBV14 with TRBJ2-7; 12 nucleotides match TRBD2. The chain's CDR3 is CASSLTSGRYEQYF. The CDR3 coding sequence is TGTGCCAGCAGCCTGACTAGCGGGAGATACGAGCAGTACTTC.